This record looks at one T cell receptor (beta chain) sequence and its context. The CDR3 contains 13 residues. After removal of 5 bases from V and 8 bases from J, the junction contained 5 bases not matched to a gene. Germline values: CDR1 MNHEY, CDR2 SVGAGI. The sample comes from a study of shared T cell receptors in the human thymus. The repertoire was sequenced with immunoSEQ multiplex PCR; TCRdb's copy has only in-frame clones and lacks some. Among hundreds of thousands of clones, more than 75% were seen once, and the ten largest hold about 0.0094%. These data are also associated with another study on human thymus T cells. That source reports: Corrective heart surgery yielded the resections from which the thymus tissue came.

The rearrangement joins TRBV6-5 to TRBJ2-1; 8 nucleotides align to TRBD2. This clonotype originated in a boy younger than two with a congenital heart defect. What was sequenced was thymocytes. The CDR3 DNA sequence: TGTGCCAGCAGTAAGCGGGAGTTAGATGAGCAGTTCTTC. Translated, it gives CASSKRELDEQFF.